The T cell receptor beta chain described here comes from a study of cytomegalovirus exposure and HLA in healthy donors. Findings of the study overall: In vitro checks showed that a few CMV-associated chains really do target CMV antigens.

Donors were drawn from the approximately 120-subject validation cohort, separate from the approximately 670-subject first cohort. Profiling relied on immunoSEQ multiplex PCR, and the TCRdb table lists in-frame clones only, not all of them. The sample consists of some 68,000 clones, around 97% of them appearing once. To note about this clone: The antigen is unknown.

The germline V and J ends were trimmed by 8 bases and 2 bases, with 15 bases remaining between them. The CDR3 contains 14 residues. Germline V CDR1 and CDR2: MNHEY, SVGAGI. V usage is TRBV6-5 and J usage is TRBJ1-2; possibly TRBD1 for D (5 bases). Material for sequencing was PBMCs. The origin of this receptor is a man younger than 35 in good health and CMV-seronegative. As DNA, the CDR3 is TGTGCCAGCCGTAAAGGGACTCAAAACTATGGCTACACCTTC. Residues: CASRKGTQNYGYTF.